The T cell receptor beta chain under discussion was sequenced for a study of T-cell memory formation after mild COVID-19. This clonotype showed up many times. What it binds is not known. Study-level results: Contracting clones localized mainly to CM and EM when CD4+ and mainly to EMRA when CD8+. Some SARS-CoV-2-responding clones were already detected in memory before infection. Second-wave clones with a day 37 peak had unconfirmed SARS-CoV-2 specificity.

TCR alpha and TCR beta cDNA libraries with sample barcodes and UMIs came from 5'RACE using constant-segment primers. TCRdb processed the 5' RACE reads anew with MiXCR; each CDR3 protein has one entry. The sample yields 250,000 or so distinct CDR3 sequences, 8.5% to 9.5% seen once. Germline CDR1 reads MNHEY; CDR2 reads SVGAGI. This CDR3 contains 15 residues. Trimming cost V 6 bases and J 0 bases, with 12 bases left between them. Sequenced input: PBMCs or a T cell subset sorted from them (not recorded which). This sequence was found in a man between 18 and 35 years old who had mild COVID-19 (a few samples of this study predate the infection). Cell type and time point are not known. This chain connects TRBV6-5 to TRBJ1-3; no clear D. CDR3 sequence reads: CASRESGRSGNTIYF. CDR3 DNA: TGTGCCAGCAGAGAGAGTGGCCGCTCTGGAAACACCATATATTTT.